This T cell receptor (beta chain) was recovered during a study of control samples from healthy donors and cancer patients. The germline V gene has CDR1 WSHSY and CDR2 SAAADI. The CDR3 has 16 amino acids. Trimming shortened V by 0 bases and J by 5 bases, and 17 bases separated the two germline ends. Here immunoSEQ multiplex PCR was the method, and the copy in TCRdb shows in-frame clones only, minus some. The sample contains some 100,000 clones, 79% of which appear only once. What was sequenced was blood. This clonotype originated in a woman in her thirties in good health. This chain uses TRBV10-2 with TRBJ2-7, with D maybe TRBD1 (6 bases). Here the CDR3 DNA reads TGCGCCAGCAGTGAGTCGACAGGACCACCCCTGGACGAGCAGTACTTC. This sequence encodes CASSESTGPPLDEQYF.